The 17 T cell receptor beta chains below all came from one sample that was sequenced in a study of identifying expanded T cells in peripheral blood. Clones were sequenced by immunoSEQ multiplex PCR, and TCRdb holds only the in-frame ones, with some missing. The sample holds approximately 94,000 clones, 75% to 90% seen once. Sequenced input: blood. Source of these receptors: a person aged 18-69 years in good health.

V is TRBV9 and J is TRBJ2-1, with TRBD2 matching 15 bases. CDR1 SGDLS and CDR2 YYNGEE come from the germline V gene. V lost 5 bases to trimming and J lost 9 bases; unmatched junction nucleotides: 3. The CDR3 has 14 residues. CDR3 DNA: TGTGCCAGCAGTGGGACTAGCGGGGGGATTGAGCAGTTCTTC. This translates into CASSGTSGGIEQFF.

CDR3 nucleotide sequence: TGTGCCAGCAGTTACGGTACCCCGAAGGAAAAACTGTTTTTT. Translation gives CASSYGTPKEKLFF. This rearrangement joins TRBV6-5 to TRBJ1-4; no firm D call. The V gene's germline CDR1 is MNHEY and CDR2 SVGAGI. The CDR3 is made up of 14 amino acids. With 2 bases removed from V and 8 bases from J, the gap between germline ends came to 12 bases.

The chain employs TRBV9 and TRBJ1-2, with D unresolved. The CDR3 is 13 residues long. In germline, CDR1 is SGDLS, CDR2 YYNGEE. The V and J ends lost 4 bases and 8 bases respectively, with 15 bases between them. The CDR3 loop is CASSSHAGSGYTF. The CDR3 DNA reads TGTGCCAGCAGCTCCCACGCCGGGTCGGGCTACACCTTC.

There are a few counts of this clone. This sequence joins TRBV13 and TRBJ1-2; 9 nucleotides align to TRBD1. The V gene's germline CDR1 is PRHDT and CDR2 FYEKMQ (reference sequence). After removal of 3 bases from V and 4 bases from J, the junction contained 6 bases not matched to a gene. This CDR3 is built from 15 residues. The CDR3 protein is CASSLTGGYFYGYTF. The CDR3 nucleotides are TGTGCCAGCAGCTTGACAGGGGGTTATTTCTATGGCTACACCTTC.

The chain carries TRBV12-5 and TRBJ1-5; D is undetermined. The length of the CDR3 is 13 residues. Germline CDR1 is LGHNT and CDR2 is FRNRAP. Trimming left V 0 bases short and J 4 bases short, with 4 bases between. The CDR3 is CASGLVGNQPQHF. CDR3 DNA: TGTGCTAGTGGTTTGGTAGGAAATCAGCCCCAGCATTTT.

V gene TRBV10-3 combines with J gene TRBJ1-5, with D tentatively TRBD1 (5 bases). Trimming pared 0 bases from V and 10 bases from J, leaving 10 bases between. There are 13 residues in the CDR3. CDR1 is ENHRY and CDR2 is SYGVKD in the germline V gene. The CDR3 reads CAISESGPEPQHF. The DNA of the CDR3 is TGTGCCATCAGTGAGTCGGGACCGGAACCCCAGCATTTT.

V is TRBV5-4 and J is TRBJ1-1, with 8 bases lining up with TRBD1. The trim removed 0 bases at V and 7 bases at J, leaving 2 bases unmatched. Germline V gene lookup returns CDR1 SGHNT and CDR2 YYREEE (reference sequence). This CDR3 is built from 13 residues. In nucleotides, the CDR3 is TGTGCCAGCAGCTTGGGGGGACAGGTTGAAGCTTTCTTT. Amino acids: CASSLGGQVEAFF.

This sequence joins TRBV19 and TRBJ1-4; no reliable D call. In germline, CDR1 is LNHDA, CDR2 SQIVND (reference sequence). The CDR3 is 16 amino acids. Trimming took off 3 bases at V and 0 bases at J, with 11 bases between the two ends. For the CDR3, the DNA is TGTGCCAGTAGTATTGCAGCGGGCGCAACTAATGAAAAACTGTTTTTT. It specifies CASSIAAGATNEKLFF.

This clone was counted once. This chain links TRBV2 with TRBJ1-2; TRBD1 might be the D (5 bases). This CDR3 is 16 amino acids long. Trimming took 7 bases from V and 3 from J, leaving 21 bases between them. From germline, CDR1 is SNHLY and CDR2 FYNNEI. In DNA form, the CDR3 reads TGTGCCAGCACTCAGAAACCCCTAGGGGAAGACTATGGCTACACCTTC. It encodes CASTQKPLGEDYGYTF.

This clone has just one count. The CDR3 DNA is TGTGCCAGCAGTATCCGGGACGGTGCTGGCTACAATGAGCAGTTCTTC. Encoded protein: CASSIRDGAGYNEQFF. The chain couples TRBV27 to TRBJ2-1, with D tentatively TRBD1 or TRBD2 (5 bases each). Trimming took off 5 bases at V and 3 bases at J, with 17 bases between the two ends. Germline lookup yields CDR1 MNHEY and CDR2 SMNVEV (reference sequence). The CDR3 totals 16 residues.

J is TRBJ2-1 and V is TRBV27, with 11 bases lining up with TRBD2. After removal of 5 bases from V and 5 bases from J, the junction contained 8 bases not matched to a gene. The CDR3 is 16 residues long. The germline V gene has CDR1 MNHEY and CDR2 SMNVEV (reference sequence). The CDR3 DNA follows: TGTGCCAGCAGTCCCGGACTAGCGGGTCGGAACAATGAGCAGTTCTTC. Translating it yields CASSPGLAGRNNEQFF.

As regards this clone: Other DNA sequences in the sample encode the same CDR3. This sequence joins TRBV9 and TRBJ2-5, with D perhaps TRBD1 (5 bases). CDR1 and CDR2 from the germline V gene are SGDLS and YYNGEE. The CDR3 runs 14 residues. V gave up 0 bases and J gave up 4 bases, with 10 bases separating them. CDR3 sequence: CASSVGQGAETQYF. CDR3 bases: TGTGCCAGCAGCGTAGGGCAGGGTGCAGAGACCCAGTACTTC.

This chain joins TRBV4-2 and TRBJ1-1, with 9 bases that match TRBD1. V lost 4 bases and J lost 8; bases outside the gene matches: 11. Germline V gene lookup returns CDR1 LGHNA and CDR2 YNFKEQ. The CDR3 totals 15 residues. Here the CDR3 reads CASSPPAGTGTEAFF. CDR3 nucleotides: TGTGCCAGCAGCCCTCCCGCCGGGACAGGGACCGAAGCTTTCTTT.

This clone was detected once. This chain uses TRBV2 with TRBJ2-2; unclear D gene. CDR3 length: 14 amino acids. Germline V gene data show CDR1 as SNHLY and CDR2 as FYNNEI. Between the trimmed V and J ends, which lost 7 bases and 0 bases, there was a span of 9 bases. CDR3 coding DNA: TGTGCCAGCAAGCCGACTGCGAACACCGGGGAGCTGTTTTTT. It encodes CASKPTANTGELFF.

The V gene is TRBV25-1, the J gene TRBJ2-1, with D perhaps TRBD2 (6 bases). Trimming shortened V by 10 bases and J by 4 bases, and 11 bases separated the two germline ends. The CDR3 is made up of 12 amino acids. Germline assignment: CDR1 MGHDK and CDR2 SYGVNS. CDR3 in DNA: TGTGCCACCGGGGACTGGTACAATGAGCAGTTCTTC. Residues: CATGDWYNEQFF. The variable domain in full, completed from reference TRBV25-1 and TRBJ2-1, reads EADIYQTPRYLVIGTGKKITLECSQTMGHDKMYWYQQDPGMELHLIHYSYGVNSTEKGDLSSESTVSRIRTEHFPLTLESARPSHTSQYLCATGDWYNEQFFGPGTRLTVL.

The chain employs TRBV29-1 and TRBJ1-2, with D unclear. Looked up from germline, CDR1 is SQVTM and CDR2 is ANQGSEA. This CDR3 comprises 11 residues. Trimming pared 6 bases from V and 10 bases from J, leaving 15 bases between. DNA of the CDR3: TGCAGCGTCGTATACCTCCGGGTCTACACCTTC. Its protein product is CSVVYLRVYTF.

V and J are TRBV6-5 and TRBJ1-1; D is ambiguous. The CDR3 loop spans 12 amino acids. V was pared by 5 bases and J by 11 bases, with 15 bases between. Germline lookup yields CDR1 MNHEY and CDR2 SVGAGI. The CDR3 protein is CASSHGPLEAFF. The CDR3 DNA sequence: TGTGCCAGCAGTCACGGACCTCTGGAGGCTTTCTTT.